These 15 T cell receptor beta chains originate from one sample sequenced in a study of tumor T cells in aggressive B-cell lymphoma. Sequencing was performed with immunoSEQ multiplex PCR; in TCRdb, only in-frame clones are kept and a portion is missing. This table has about 5,300 clones, roughly 87% appearing once. Input material: tumor tissue. The receptors were gathered from an adult with diffuse large B cell lymphoma.

The chain employs TRBV19 and TRBJ2-7, with 8 bases aligning to TRBD1. This CDR3 spans 14 amino acids. Germline loops: CDR1 LNHDA, CDR2 SQIVND (reference sequence). After removal of 2 bases from V and 5 bases from J, the junction contained 5 bases not matched to a gene. The DNA for the CDR3 is TGTGCCAGTAGTATACAGGGGGCGGAGAACGAGCAGTACTTC. Protein product: CASSIQGAENEQYF.

The V gene is TRBV7-2, the J gene TRBJ2-7, with D uncertain. The CDR3 contains 14 residues. The germline V gene has CDR1 SGHTA and CDR2 FQGNSA. Trimming shortened V by 4 bases and J by 2 bases, and 12 bases separated the two germline ends. As DNA, the CDR3 is TGTGCCAGCAGCTCCCAATCCGGTCCCTACGAGCAGTACTTC. It translates to CASSSQSGPYEQYF.

V and J are TRBV5-1 and TRBJ2-3; possible D gene TRBD1, 6 bases. The CDR3 covers 15 residues. Trimming removed 1 base from V and 1 base from J, with 10 bases in between. CDR1 and CDR2 (germline): SGHRS, YFSETQ. CDR3: CASSLTGQRTDTQYF. The CDR3 region has the DNA TGCGCCAGCAGCTTGACAGGACAGCGCACAGATACGCAGTATTTT.

The chain has TRBV5-1 and TRBJ2-7, with D perhaps matching TRBD1 (6 bases). CDR1 and CDR2 from the germline V gene are SGHRS and YFSETQ. V was shortened by 2 bases and J by 7 bases, with 16 bases between the two germline ends. The CDR3 is 14 residues long. The CDR3 DNA is TGCGCCAGCAGCTTCGTAGGGGGTCGGGAAGAGCAGTACTTC. Amino acids: CASSFVGGREEQYF.

This clone was counted a few times. The chain uses TRBV6-6 and TRBJ2-3; 12 nucleotides align to TRBD2. Germline CDR1 MNHNY, CDR2 SVGAGI (reference sequence). The CDR3 is made up of 16 amino acids. V lost 6 bases to trimming and J lost 1 base; unmatched junction nucleotides: 5. CDR3 amino acids: CASRSSGGAGTDTQYF. CDR3 coding DNA: TGTGCCAGCAGGTCTAGCGGGGGGGCTGGCACAGATACGCAGTATTTT.

The V call is TRBV9, the J call TRBJ2-2; tentative D call: TRBD2 (6 bases). The CDR3 extends over 13 amino acids. Germline V gene lookup returns CDR1 SGDLS and CDR2 YYNGEE. Between the trimmed V and J ends, which lost 4 bases and 6 bases, there was a span of 10 bases. The CDR3 DNA reads as TGTGCCAGCAGCTTCCCGGGAGCCGGGGAGCTGTTTTTT. Amino acids: CASSFPGAGELFF.

A single count supports this clone. The rearrangement links TRBV5-1 to TRBJ1-1; D might be TRBD1 (5 bases). The germline V gene has CDR1 SGHRS and CDR2 YFSETQ. The V and J ends lost 1 base and 4 bases respectively, with 11 bases between them. The length of the CDR3 is 14 residues. CDR3: CASSLKGRGTEAFF. The CDR3 coding sequence is TGCGCCAGCAGCTTGAAAGGAAGGGGCACTGAAGCTTTCTTT.

The J gene is TRBJ2-7, the V gene TRBV27, with 8 nucleotides matching TRBD2. The J segment lost 5 bases and the V segment lost 3 bases, leaving 6 bases of the junction unmatched. The length of the CDR3 is 14 residues. Germline lookup yields CDR1 MNHEY and CDR2 SMNVEV (reference sequence). Written as DNA, the CDR3 is TGTGCCAGCAGTTTTGGCGGGAGGATCCACGAGCAGTACTTC. Amino acids: CASSFGGRIHEQYF.

This chain connects TRBV5-1 to TRBJ2-7; 9 bases are a match to TRBD1. The junction had 11 bases not matched to a gene; V was cut back by 6 bases and J by 7 bases. Per germline, CDR1 SGHRS and CDR2 YFSETQ. CDR3 length: 14 residues. DNA of the CDR3: TGCGCCAGCAAAACGACAGGGGGAACGTGGGAGCAGTACTTC. This codes for CASKTTGGTWEQYF.

Comment on this clone: One junction end disagrees with the germline gene, perhaps due to a read error. The chain uses TRBV6-5 and TRBJ2-5, with D possibly matching TRBD2 (5 bases). The CDR3 is 12 amino acids. Germline CDR1 and CDR2: MNHEY and SVGAGI. The DNA for the CDR3 is TGTGCCAGCAGCCTGTTTGGGGAGACCCGGTACTTC. This encodes CASSLFGETRYF.

The CDR3 region is CASSSTEHNQPQHF. CDR3 DNA: TGTGCCAGCAGTTCCACAGAGCACAATCAGCCCCAGCATTTT. This chain joins TRBV28 and TRBJ1-5; D not resolved. The germline V gene has CDR1 MDHEN and CDR2 SYDVKM. The CDR3 extends over 14 amino acids. V dropped 4 bases and J dropped 3 bases, with 10 bases sitting between them.

The chain uses TRBV7-8 and TRBJ2-7, with TRBD1 matching over 9 bases. Trimming cost V 5 bases and J 3 bases; bases outside gene matches: 8. This CDR3 has 15 residues. Germline V gene lookup returns CDR1 SGHVS and CDR2 FQNEAQ. CDR3 nucleotides: TGTGCCAGCAGCACGTCCGGGACAGGGTTCTACGAGCAGTACTTC. This codes for CASSTSGTGFYEQYF.

V is TRBV19 and J is TRBJ1-5; possibly TRBD1 for D (6 bases). V was clipped by 5 bases and J by 0 bases, with 14 bases between them. Germline V gives CDR1 LNHDA, CDR2 SQIVND (reference sequence). The CDR3 is 16 residues long. The CDR3 protein is CASSLRTAYSNQPQHF. CDR3 bases: TGTGCCAGTAGTTTGCGGACAGCCTATAGCAATCAGCCCCAGCATTTT.

This clone appeared once. V is TRBV5-6 and J is TRBJ2-3; TRBD1 matches 7 bases. The CDR3 runs to 15 residues. V shed 4 bases and J 1 base; nucleotides not matched to a gene: 6. Germline CDR1 is SGHDT and CDR2 is YYEEEE. CDR3 nucleotide sequence: TGTGCCAGCAGCCTTGTAGACAGGGGCACAGATACGCAGTATTTT. It translates to CASSLVDRGTDTQYF.

This clone has a handful of counts. The rearrangement links TRBV5-1 to TRBJ1-2, with TRBD1 matching over 8 bases. This CDR3 has 12 residues. V lost 9 bases and J lost 6; bases outside the gene matches: 7. Germline loops: CDR1 SGHRS, CDR2 YFSETQ. The CDR3 DNA is TGCGCCACAAGACAGGGGATAAATGGCTACACCTTC. As protein: CATRQGINGYTF.